A selection of T cell receptor beta chains follows, all from one sample in a study of radiotherapy plus CTLA-4 blockade in lung cancer. Sequencing used immunoSEQ multiplex PCR; TCRdb keeps in-frame clones, though not all of them. The sample consists of about 100,000 clones, 83% of them appearing once. This specimen was peripheral blood, taken from a patient treated with radiotherapy plus ipilimumab. The receptors derive from a human donor with non-small cell lung cancer who had stable disease on radiotherapy plus ipilimumab. CDR3s include the opening cysteine and the closing phenylalanine or tryptophan. A D gene is named only where the DNA matches it firmly. Clone size appears in some rows only: once, few, many, or a class for an expanded clone.

cdr3_nt | cdr3_aa | d_call | v_call | clone_size | j_call | cdr3_length
TGTGCCAGCAGTTCCAAGACTAGCGCCTACTACGAGCAGTACTTC | CASSSKTSAYYEQYF | TRBD2 | TRBV6-5 | . | TRBJ2-7 | 15
TGTGCCAGCAGCGTAGAAGGCGGGGGGGCCCGGAATGAGCAGTTCTTC | CASSVEGGGARNEQFF | TRBD2 | TRBV9 | . | TRBJ2-1 | 16
TGCGCCAGCAGTGAAACAGTAGGGGGGACTAGCGGGAGAGGTCTCTACAATGAGCAGTTCTTC | CASSETVGGTSGRGLYNEQFF | TRBD2 | TRBV10-1 | . | TRBJ2-1 | 21
TGTGCCAGCAGCTTGGGACGGAATCGGAGGGAGCAGTACTTC | CASSLGRNRREQYF | . | TRBV5-5 | . | TRBJ2-7 | 14
TGTGCCAGCAGCTTAGGGTCGGTTGGATCCTACGAGCAGTACTTC | CASSLGSVGSYEQYF | . | TRBV11-2 | . | TRBJ2-7 | 15
TGTGCCAGCAGTGGGACAGGCCTCTCCTACGAGCAGTACTTC | CASSGTGLSYEQYF | TRBD1 | TRBV6-1 | once | TRBJ2-7 | 14
TGTGCCAGCAGCTTGCCCGGGCCCACTGAAGCTTTCTTT | CASSLPGPTEAFF | . | TRBV5-4 | . | TRBJ1-1 | 13
TGTGCCAGCAGCTTAAACGGGGGACCCCTCCACTTT | CASSLNGGPLHF | . | TRBV7-3 | . | TRBJ1-6 | 12
TGTGCCAGCAGGGGACAGACCAACAATGAGCAGTTCTTC | CASRGQTNNEQFF | TRBD1 | TRBV27 | . | TRBJ2-1 | 13
TGTGCCAGCAGCTTAGGCCTTGAGGGACTAGCTTACAATGAGCAGTTCTTC | CASSLGLEGLAYNEQFF | TRBD2 | TRBV13 | . | TRBJ2-1 | 17
TGCGCCAGCAGCCAGGTTGGGAGCGGGAGGAGTAACAATGAGCAGTTCTTC | CASSQVGSGRSNNEQFF | TRBD2 | TRBV4-1 | . | TRBJ2-1 | 17
TGTGCCAGCAGTGATGCCGCGGAAGGATATCAGCCCCAGCATTTT | CASSDAAEGYQPQHF | . | TRBV6-1 | . | TRBJ1-5 | 15
TGTGCCAGCAGCTTACTGGGGGTGGGCACCGGGGAGCTGTTTTTT | CASSLLGVGTGELFF | . | TRBV7-7 | . | TRBJ2-2 | 15
TGCAGCGTTGACAAGGGGACCGAGCAGTACTTC | CSVDKGTEQYF | . | TRBV29-1 | . | TRBJ2-7 | 11
TGTGCCAGCAGCCAAGATAATATCGGGGGTTTCGAGACCCAGTACTTC | CASSQDNIGGFETQYF | . | TRBV14 | . | TRBJ2-5 | 16
TGTGCCAGTAGTTTCCGCGGTGACTACTCTGGAAACACCATATATTTT | CASSFRGDYSGNTIYF | . | TRBV19 | once | TRBJ1-3 | 16
TGCGCCAGCAGTCGAGGGGCGGAAGAGACCCAGTACTTC | CASSRGAEETQYF | . | TRBV10-1 | few | TRBJ2-5 | 13
TGTGCCAGTAGCCTAGCGGGAGGGCAATTATATGTCGGGGAGCTGTTTTTT | CASSLAGGQLYVGELFF | TRBD2 | TRBV19 | . | TRBJ2-2 | 17
TGTGCCAGCAGCTTCGGGACAGGCGTCTACGAGCAGTACTTC | CASSFGTGVYEQYF | TRBD1 | TRBV13 | . | TRBJ2-7 | 14
TGTGCCAGCGAAATAGGGACATCGGGCACTGAAGCTTTCTTT | CASEIGTSGTEAFF | . | TRBV6-1 | . | TRBJ1-1 | 14
TGTGCCAGCTCGATGGGGAAACAGGGAAGTCAGCCCCAGCATTTT | CASSMGKQGSQPQHF | . | TRBV18 | once | TRBJ1-5 | 15
TGTGCCAGTACGACAGGTTCCTACGAGCAGTACTTC | CASTTGSYEQYF | . | TRBV11-2 | . | TRBJ2-7 | 12
TGTGCCAGCAGCTCCCCTGCTTTAGCATCCGAGCAGTACTTC | CASSSPALASEQYF | . | TRBV6-5 | . | TRBJ2-7 | 14
TGTGCCAGCAGTGAATTGGCCAGGAGGGGGACCCAGTACTTC | CASSELARRGTQYF | . | TRBV25-1 | . | TRBJ2-5 | 14
TGCGCCAGCAGCTTGGGTGGCGGGGAGACCCAGTACTTC | CASSLGGGETQYF | . | TRBV5-1 | . | TRBJ2-5 | 13
TGTGCCAGTAAGACAGGCCGAAACCAGCCCCAGCATTTT | CASKTGRNQPQHF | . | TRBV19 | . | TRBJ1-5 | 13
TGTGCCAGCAGTTTATTGGGGACAGGTGGTTGGAACACCGGGGAGCTGTTTTTT | CASSLLGTGGWNTGELFF | TRBD1 | TRBV27 | . | TRBJ2-2 | 18
TGTGCCAGCAGTGCTGGGGGGGTGGAGACCCAGTACTTC | CASSAGGVETQYF | TRBD2 | TRBV2 | . | TRBJ2-5 | 13
TGTGCCAGTAGTATATCCGGGACTAGCGGGGGGGACCCGGATACGCAGTATTTT | CASSISGTSGGDPDTQYF | TRBD2 | TRBV19 | . | TRBJ2-3 | 18
TGTGCCAGCAGGGGACAGGAGAACACTGAAGCTTTCTTT | CASRGQENTEAFF | TRBD1 | TRBV7-2 | . | TRBJ1-1 | 13
TGTGCCAGCAGTTACACGGACTCGGGGAGGGTCGAGCAGTACTTC | CASSYTDSGRVEQYF | TRBD2 | TRBV6-6 | . | TRBJ2-7 | 15
TGTGCCAGCAGCCAAAGAGGACAGACCTTGGGGGGTGCTTTCTTT | CASSQRGQTLGGAFF | . | TRBV14 | few | TRBJ1-1 | 15
TGTGCCAGCAGTACAGGGGCTTCCTATAATTCACCCCTCCACTTT | CASSTGASYNSPLHF | TRBD1 | TRBV6-1 | . | TRBJ1-6 | 15
TGTGCCAGCAGCGTAGCAAGCCTAACCACAGATACGCAGTATTTT | CASSVASLTTDTQYF | . | TRBV9 | . | TRBJ2-3 | 15
TGTGCCAGCAGCCATCAACGGAAAGAGACCCAGTACTTC | CASSHQRKETQYF | . | TRBV14 | . | TRBJ2-5 | 13
TGCGCCAGCAGCTGGACAGGAGAATACGAGCAGTACTTC | CASSWTGEYEQYF | TRBD1 | TRBV5-1 | . | TRBJ2-7 | 13
TGCGCCAGCAGCTTGGGGCAGGTGGGGGAGACCCAGTACTTC | CASSLGQVGETQYF | . | TRBV5-1 | . | TRBJ2-5 | 14
TGTGCCAGCAGTTTAGGTAGGGATTCACCCCTCCACTTT | CASSLGRDSPLHF | . | TRBV27 | . | TRBJ1-6 | 13
TGTGCCAGCAGTCCCAGGGTTGGGGCAGCTGAAGCTTTCTTT | CASSPRVGAAEAFF | . | TRBV27 | . | TRBJ1-1 | 14
TGTGCCAGCAGTTTAAGGCCGTTCAGGGAGTATGGCTACACCTTC | CASSLRPFREYGYTF | . | TRBV28 | . | TRBJ1-2 | 15
TGTGCCAGCAGTGGTTACAGGGGAAACACTGAAGCTTTCTTT | CASSGYRGNTEAFF | TRBD1 | TRBV6-1 | . | TRBJ1-1 | 14
TGTGCCTGGAGTGTACAGGATCATCAGCCCCAGCATTTT | CAWSVQDHQPQHF | . | TRBV30 | . | TRBJ1-5 | 13
TGTGCCAGCAGCTTAGTGTCCTACGAGCAGTACTTC | CASSLVSYEQYF | . | TRBV7-9 | few | TRBJ2-7 | 12
TGTGCCAGCAGCCGGGACGGTGGGCGTAGCAATCAGCCCCAGCATTTT | CASSRDGGRSNQPQHF | . | TRBV7-9 | once | TRBJ1-5 | 16